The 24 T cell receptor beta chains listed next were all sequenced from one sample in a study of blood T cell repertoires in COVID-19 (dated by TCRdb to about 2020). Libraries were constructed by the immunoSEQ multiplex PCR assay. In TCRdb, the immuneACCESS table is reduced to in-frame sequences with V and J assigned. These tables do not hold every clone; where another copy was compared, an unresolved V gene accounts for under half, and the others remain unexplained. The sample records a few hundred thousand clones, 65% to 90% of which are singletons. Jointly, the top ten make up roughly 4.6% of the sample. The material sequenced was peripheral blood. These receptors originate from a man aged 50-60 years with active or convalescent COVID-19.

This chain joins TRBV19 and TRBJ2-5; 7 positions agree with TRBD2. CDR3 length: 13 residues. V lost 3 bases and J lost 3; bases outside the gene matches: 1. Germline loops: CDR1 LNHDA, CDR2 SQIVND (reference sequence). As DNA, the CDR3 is TGTGCCAGTAGTATGGGAGGGAAAGAGACCCAGTACTTC. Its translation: CASSMGGKETQYF.

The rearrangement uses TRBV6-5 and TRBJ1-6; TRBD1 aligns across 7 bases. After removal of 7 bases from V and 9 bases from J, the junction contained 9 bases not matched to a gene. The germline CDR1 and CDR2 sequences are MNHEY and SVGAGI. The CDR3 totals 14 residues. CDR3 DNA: TGTGCCAGCATCAAACCGGGACAGTTTTCACCCCTCCACTTT. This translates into CASIKPGQFSPLHF.

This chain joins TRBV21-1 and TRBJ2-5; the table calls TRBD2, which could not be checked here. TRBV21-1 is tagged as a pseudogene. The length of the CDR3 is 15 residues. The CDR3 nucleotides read TGTGCCAGCAGCAACCGAGGGACTAGCGTTGAGACCCAGTACTTC. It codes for CASSNRGTSVETQYF.

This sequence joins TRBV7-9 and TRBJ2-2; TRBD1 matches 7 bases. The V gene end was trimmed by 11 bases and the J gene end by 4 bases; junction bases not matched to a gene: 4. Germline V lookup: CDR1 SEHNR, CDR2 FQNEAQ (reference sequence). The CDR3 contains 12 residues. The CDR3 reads CAGPGGTGELFF. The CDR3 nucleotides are TGTGCCGGACCAGGGGGCACCGGGGAGCTGTTTTTT.

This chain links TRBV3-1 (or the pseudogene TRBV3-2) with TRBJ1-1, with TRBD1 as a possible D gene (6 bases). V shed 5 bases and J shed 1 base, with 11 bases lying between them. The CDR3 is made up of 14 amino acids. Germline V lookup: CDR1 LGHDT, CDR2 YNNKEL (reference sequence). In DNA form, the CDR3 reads TGTGCCAGCAGCTTCAGACAGGAGAACACTGAAGCTTTCTTT. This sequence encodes CASSFRQENTEAFF.

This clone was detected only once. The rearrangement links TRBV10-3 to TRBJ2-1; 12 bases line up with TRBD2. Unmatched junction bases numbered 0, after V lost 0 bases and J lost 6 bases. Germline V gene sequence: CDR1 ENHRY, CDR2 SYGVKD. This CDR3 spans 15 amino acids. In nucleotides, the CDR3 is TGTGCCATCAGTGAGTCACTAGCGGGAGGCAATGAGCAGTTCTTC. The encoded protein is CAISESLAGGNEQFF.

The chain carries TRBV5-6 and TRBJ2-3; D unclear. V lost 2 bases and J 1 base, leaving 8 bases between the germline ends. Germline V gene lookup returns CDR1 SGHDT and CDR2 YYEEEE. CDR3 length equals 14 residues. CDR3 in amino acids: CASSLYAGTDTQYF. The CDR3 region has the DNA TGTGCCAGCAGCTTATACGCGGGCACAGATACGCAGTATTTT.

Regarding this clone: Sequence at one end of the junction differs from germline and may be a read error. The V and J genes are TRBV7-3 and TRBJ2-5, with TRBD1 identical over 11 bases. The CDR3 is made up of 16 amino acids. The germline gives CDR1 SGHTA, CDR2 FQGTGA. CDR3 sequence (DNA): TGTGCCAGCAGCCTAACTCCGGGACAGGGGGGAGAGACCCAGTACTTC. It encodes CASSLTPGQGGETQYF. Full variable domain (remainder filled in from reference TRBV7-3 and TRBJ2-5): GAGVSQTPSNKVTEKGKYVELRCDPISGHTALYWYRQSLGQGPEFLIYFQGTGAADDSGLPNDRFFAVRPEGSVSTLKIQRTERGDSAVYLCASSLTPGQGGETQYFGPGTRLLVL.

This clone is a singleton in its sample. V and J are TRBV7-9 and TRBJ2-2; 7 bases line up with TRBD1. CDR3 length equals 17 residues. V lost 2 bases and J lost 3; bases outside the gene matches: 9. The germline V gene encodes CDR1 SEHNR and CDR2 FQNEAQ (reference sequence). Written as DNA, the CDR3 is TGTGCCAGCAGCTTACGAGAGACAGGGATCCACACCGGGGAGCTGTTTTTT. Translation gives CASSLRETGIHTGELFF.

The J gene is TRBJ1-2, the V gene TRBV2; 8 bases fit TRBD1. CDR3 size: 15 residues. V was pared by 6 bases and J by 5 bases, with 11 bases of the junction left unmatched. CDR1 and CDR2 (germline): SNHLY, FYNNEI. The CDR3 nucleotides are TGTGCCAGCAGCCCCAGGACAGGGAGGTCGTATGGCTACACCTTC. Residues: CASSPRTGRSYGYTF.

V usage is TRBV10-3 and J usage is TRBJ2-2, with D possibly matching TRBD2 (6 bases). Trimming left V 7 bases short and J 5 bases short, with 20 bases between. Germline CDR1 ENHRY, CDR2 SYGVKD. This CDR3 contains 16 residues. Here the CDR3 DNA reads TGTGCCATCACACCCCAAGGAGGGGTTGATACCGGGGAGCTGTTTTTT. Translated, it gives CAITPQGGVDTGELFF.

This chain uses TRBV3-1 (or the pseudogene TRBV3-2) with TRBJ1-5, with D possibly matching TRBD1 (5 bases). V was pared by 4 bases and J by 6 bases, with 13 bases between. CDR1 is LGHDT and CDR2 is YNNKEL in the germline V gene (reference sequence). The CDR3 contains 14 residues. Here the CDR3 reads CASSPQGLGQPQHF. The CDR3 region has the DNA TGTGCCAGCAGCCCCCAGGGTCTCGGTCAGCCCCAGCATTTT.

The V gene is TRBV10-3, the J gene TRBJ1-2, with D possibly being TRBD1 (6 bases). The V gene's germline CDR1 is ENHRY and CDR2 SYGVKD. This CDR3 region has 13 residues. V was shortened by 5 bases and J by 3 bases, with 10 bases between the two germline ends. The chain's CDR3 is CAISNRVDYGYTF. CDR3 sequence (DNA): TGTGCCATCAGTAACAGGGTGGACTATGGCTACACCTTC.

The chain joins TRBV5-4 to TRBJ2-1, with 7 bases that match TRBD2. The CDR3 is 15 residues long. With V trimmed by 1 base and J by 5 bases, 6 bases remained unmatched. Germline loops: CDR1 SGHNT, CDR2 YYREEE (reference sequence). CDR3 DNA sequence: TGTGCCAGCAGCTTGAAAGGACTAGTGAACAATGAGCAGTTCTTC. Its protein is CASSLKGLVNNEQFF.

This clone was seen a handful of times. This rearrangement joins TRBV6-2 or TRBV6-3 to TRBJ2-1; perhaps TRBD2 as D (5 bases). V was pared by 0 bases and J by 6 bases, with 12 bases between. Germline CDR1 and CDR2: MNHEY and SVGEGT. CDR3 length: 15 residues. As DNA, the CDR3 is TGTGCCAGCAGTTACTCCGGGCAGCGGTTCAATGAGCAGTTCTTC. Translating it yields CASSYSGQRFNEQFF.

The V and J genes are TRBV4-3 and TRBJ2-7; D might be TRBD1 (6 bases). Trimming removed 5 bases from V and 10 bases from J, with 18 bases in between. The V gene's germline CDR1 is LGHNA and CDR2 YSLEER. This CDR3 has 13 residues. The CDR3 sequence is CASSSTTRDIQYF. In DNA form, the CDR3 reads TGCGCCAGCAGCTCAACCACCCGGGACATACAGTACTTC.

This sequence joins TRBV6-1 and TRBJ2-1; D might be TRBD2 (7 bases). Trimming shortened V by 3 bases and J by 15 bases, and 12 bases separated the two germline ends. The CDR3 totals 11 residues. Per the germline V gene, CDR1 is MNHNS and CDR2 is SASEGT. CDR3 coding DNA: TGTGCCAGCAGTGAGTGGGGGGGCACGTTCTTC. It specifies CASSEWGGTFF.

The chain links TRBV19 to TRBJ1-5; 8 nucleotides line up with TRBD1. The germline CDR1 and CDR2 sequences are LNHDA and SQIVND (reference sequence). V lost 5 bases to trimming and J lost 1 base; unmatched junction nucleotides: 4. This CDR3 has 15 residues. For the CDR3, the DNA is TGTGCCAGTAGTCCGACAGGGGAGAGCAATCAGCCCCAGCATTTT. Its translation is CASSPTGESNQPQHF.

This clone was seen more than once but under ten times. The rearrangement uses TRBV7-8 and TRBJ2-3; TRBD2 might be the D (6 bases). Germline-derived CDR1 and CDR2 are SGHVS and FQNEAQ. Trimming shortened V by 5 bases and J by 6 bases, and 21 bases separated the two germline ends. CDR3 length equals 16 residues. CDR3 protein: CASSLSRLARVDTQYF. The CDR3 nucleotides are TGTGCCAGCAGCCTCTCAAGGCTAGCGAGAGTGGATACGCAGTATTTT.

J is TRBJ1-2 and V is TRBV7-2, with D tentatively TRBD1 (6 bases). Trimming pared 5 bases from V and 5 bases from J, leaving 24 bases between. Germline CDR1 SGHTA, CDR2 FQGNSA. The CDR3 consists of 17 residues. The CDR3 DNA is TGTGCCAGCAGCCCCGGGGGGGGCGCAAGCCTTGGTTATGGCTACACCTTC. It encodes CASSPGGGASLGYGYTF.

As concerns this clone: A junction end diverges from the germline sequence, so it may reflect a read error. CDR3 amino acids: CASSLGTRGETQYF. In DNA, the CDR3 is TGTGCCAGCAGTTTAGGGACCAGGGGAGAGACCCAGTACTTC. The chain uses TRBV7-7 and TRBJ2-5; TRBD1 might be the D (6 bases). The germline gives CDR1 SSHAT, CDR2 FNYEAQ (reference sequence). The CDR3 spans 14 residues.

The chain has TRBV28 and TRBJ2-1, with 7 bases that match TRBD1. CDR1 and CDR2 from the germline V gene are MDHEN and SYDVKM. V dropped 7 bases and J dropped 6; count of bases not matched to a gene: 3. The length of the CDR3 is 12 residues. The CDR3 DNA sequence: TGTGCCAGCACCAGGGACAGCAATGAGCAGTTCTTC. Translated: CASTRDSNEQFF.

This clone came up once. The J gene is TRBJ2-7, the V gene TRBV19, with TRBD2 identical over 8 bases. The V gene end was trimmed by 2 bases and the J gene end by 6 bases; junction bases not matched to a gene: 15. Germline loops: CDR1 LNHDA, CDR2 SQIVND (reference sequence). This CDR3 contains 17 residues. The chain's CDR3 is CASSISGSRVRSGEQYF. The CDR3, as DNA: TGTGCCAGTAGTATAAGCGGGAGCCGTGTGAGAAGCGGCGAGCAGTACTTC.

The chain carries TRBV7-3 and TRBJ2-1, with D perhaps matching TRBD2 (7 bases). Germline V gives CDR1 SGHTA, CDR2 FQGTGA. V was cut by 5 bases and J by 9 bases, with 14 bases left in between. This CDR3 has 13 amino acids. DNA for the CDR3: TGTGCCAGCAGCCCCGGCGGGGGCGGTGAGCAGTTCTTC. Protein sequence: CASSPGGGGEQFF.